Each of the 29 T cell receptor beta chains below was sequenced from the same sample in a study of T cell repertoires in cytomegalovirus infection. TCRdb recomputed calls from the reads with MiXCR, one row per CDR3 protein. The table lists about 830,000 distinct CDR3 sequences, approximately 30% of them singletons. Antigens of these TCRs are unknown. The sample in question was cultured CD8+ T cells from PBMCs, obtained from culture after CMV antigen stimulation. The receptors derive from a human donor in good health (CMV status not recorded). Some clones in this sample may be carry-over from other donors' samples.

The chain is built from TRBV7-6 and TRBJ1-2; 9 bases agree with TRBD1. The CDR3 runs to 14 residues. The V segment lost 6 bases and the J segment 6 bases; nucleotides outside the gene matches: 8. CDR1 and CDR2 from the germline V gene are SGHVS and FNYEAQ. The DNA of the CDR3 is TGTGCCAGCAGTTTGGGGGGACAGGGTGATGGCTACACCTTC. Translation gives CASSLGGQGDGYTF.

The chain combines TRBV20-1 with TRBJ1-3; unclear D gene. The V end was cut by 0 bases, the J end by 4 bases, with 10 bases between. The CDR3 loop spans 14 amino acids. Germline values: CDR1 DFQATT, CDR2 SNEGSKA (reference sequence). CDR3 protein: CSARDLEQGNTIYF. CDR3 DNA: TGCAGTGCTAGAGATTTGGAGCAGGGAAACACCATATATTTT.

V usage is TRBV19 and J usage is TRBJ2-1; D gene ambiguous. The CDR3 covers 13 residues. V was trimmed by 8 bases and J by 4 bases, leaving 12 bases between them. From germline, CDR1 is LNHDA and CDR2 SQIVND (reference sequence). Here the CDR3 reads CASGEREYNEQFF. The CDR3 DNA reads as TGTGCCAGTGGGGAACGAGAGTACAATGAGCAGTTCTTC.

The chain joins TRBV2 to TRBJ2-7; no clear D. With 1 base removed from V and 3 bases from J, the gap between germline ends came to 10 bases. The germline V gene has CDR1 SNHLY and CDR2 FYNNEI. The CDR3 is 14 amino acids. CDR3 protein: CASSEVTRFYEQYF. The CDR3 DNA reads as TGTGCCAGCAGTGAAGTAACCCGATTCTACGAGCAGTACTTC.

The chain uses TRBV24-1 and TRBJ2-2; 7 bases agree with TRBD1. V shed 2 bases and J 2 bases; nucleotides not matched to a gene: 4. Germline loops: CDR1 KGHDR, CDR2 SFDVKD. The CDR3 runs to 16 residues. The CDR3 is CATSDSGQLNTGELFF. DNA of the CDR3: TGTGCCACCAGTGATTCGGGACAGCTTAACACCGGGGAGCTGTTTTTT.

The chain recombines TRBV5-4 with TRBJ2-6; 7 bases match TRBD1. This CDR3 region has 18 residues. Germline lookup yields CDR1 SGHNT and CDR2 YYREEE (reference sequence). V was pared by 1 base and J by 2 bases, with 9 bases of the junction left unmatched. DNA of the CDR3: TGTGCCAGCAGCTTGAGGGACAGTGCCCTAGCTGGGGCCAACGTCCTGACTTTC. Protein: CASSLRDSALAGANVLTF. Looking up the rest from reference TRBV5-4 and TRBJ2-6 gives the full variable domain: ETGVTQSPTHLIKTRGQQVTLRCSSQSGHNTVSWYQQALGQGPQFIFQYYREEENGRGNFPPRFSGLQFPNYSSELNVNALELDDSALYLCASSLRDSALAGANVLTFGAGSRLTVL.

Many counts were recorded for this clonotype. The chain employs TRBV7-6 and TRBJ2-7; 8 bases are a match to TRBD1. There are 17 residues in the CDR3. Looked up from germline, CDR1 is SGHVS and CDR2 is FNYEAQ. Unmatched junction bases numbered 13, after V lost 2 bases and J lost 4 bases. CDR3 loop: CASSLSIWGQDEYEQYF. In nucleotides, the CDR3 is TGTGCCAGCAGCTTAAGTATATGGGGACAGGACGAGTACGAGCAGTACTTC.

This clonotype has a handful of counts. This rearrangement joins TRBV4-1 to TRBJ2-5, with D possibly TRBD2 on 6 matching bases. Between the trimmed V and J ends, which lost 0 bases and 5 bases, there was a span of 19 bases. The CDR3 length is 17 residues. The germline CDR1 and CDR2 sequences are MGHRA and YSYEKL. CDR3 residues: CASSQDTPGLAWETQYF. The CDR3 region has the DNA TGCGCCAGCAGCCAAGATACCCCGGGGCTAGCGTGGGAGACCCAGTACTTC.

Remarks on this clonotype: A junction end diverges from the germline sequence, so it may reflect a read error. The chain is built from TRBV30 and TRBJ1-2; 11 bases line up with TRBD1. The CDR3 has 16 residues. Germline V CDR1 and CDR2: GTSNPN, SVGIG (reference sequence). The CDR3 spells CACKVPGTGGNCGYTF. In DNA form, the CDR3 reads TGTGCCTGCAAGGTCCCCGGGACAGGGGGGAACTGTGGCTACACCTTC.

This clonotype was picked up a small number of times. The chain is built from TRBV28 and TRBJ2-7, with 8 bases aligning to TRBD1. There are 15 residues in the CDR3. V lost 6 bases and J lost 0; bases outside the gene matches: 7. The germline V gene encodes CDR1 MDHEN and CDR2 SYDVKM. The CDR3 loop reads CASRGDRTNSYEQYV. CDR3 coding DNA: TGTGCCAGCAGGGGGGACAGGACAAACTCCTACGAGCAGTACGTC.

The rearrangement joins TRBV5-6 to TRBJ2-1; D assignment may be TRBD1 or TRBD2 (6 bases each). Germline-derived CDR1 and CDR2 are SGHDT and YYEEEE. The ends were cut back, 2 bases at V and 10 bases at J, with 16 bases in the middle. The CDR3 is made up of 14 amino acids. In DNA form, the CDR3 reads TGTGCCAGCAGCTTCGGGGGCTTTAGGATCGAGCAGTTCTTC. It yields the protein CASSFGGFRIEQFF.

The chain recombines TRBV7-9 with TRBJ1-2; 7 positions match TRBD1. There are 16 residues in the CDR3. Trimming at V came to 7 bases and at J to 6 bases, leaving 17 bases not matched to a gene. CDR1 is SEHNR and CDR2 is FQNEAQ in the germline V gene (reference sequence). CDR3 loop: CASTAEGTAEIDGYTF. CDR3 nucleotides: TGTGCCAGCACGGCCGAAGGGACAGCCGAGATCGATGGCTACACCTTC.

This clonotype was recorded at least ten times. The genes are TRBV7-2 and TRBJ2-1; 8 bases map to TRBD2. V lost 8 bases to trimming and J lost 7 bases; unmatched junction nucleotides: 16. The germline gives CDR1 SGHTA, CDR2 FQGNSA. The CDR3 is 16 amino acids. DNA of the CDR3: TGTGCCAGCCCGGGAGGCGCGGGGGGTCGTGGAAATGAGCAGTTCTTC. Residues: CASPGGAGGRGNEQFF.

This clonotype was seen more than once but under ten times. The chain carries TRBV27 and TRBJ2-5; D is undetermined. CDR1 is MNHEY and CDR2 is SMNVEV in the germline V gene (reference sequence). V dropped 3 bases and J dropped 4 bases, with 9 bases sitting between them. The CDR3 is made up of 13 amino acids. This CDR3 reads CASSFGDGETQYF. The CDR3 DNA reads as TGTGCCAGCAGTTTTGGGGATGGAGAGACCCAGTACTTC.

The V call is TRBV6-5, the J call TRBJ2-1, with D unresolved. Per the germline V gene, CDR1 is MNHEY and CDR2 is SVGAGI. V dropped 5 bases and J dropped 9 bases, with 8 bases sitting between them. This CDR3 contains 11 residues. The CDR3 is CASSKWFEQFF. CDR3 DNA: TGTGCCAGCAGTAAGTGGTTTGAGCAGTTCTTC.

Points on this clonotype: Possible read error: a much larger clone is one base away. Because it lacks the conserved phenylalanine or tryptophan at the end, this CDR3 is likely a read error. V gene TRBV7-6 combines with J gene TRBJ2-7; tentatively, D is TRBD1 or TRBD2 (5 bases each). V was clipped by 4 bases and J by 6 bases, with 13 bases between them. The germline V gene has CDR1 SGHVS and CDR2 FNYEAQ. The CDR3 totals 13 residues. Here the CDR3 DNA reads TGTGCCAGCAGCTCGGGACCCGCGGGCGAGCAGTACTGC. Its translation is CASSSGPAGEQYC.

V and J are TRBV9 and TRBJ2-1; 7 bases align to TRBD2. The length of the CDR3 is 17 residues. Trimming at V came to 0 bases and at J to 2 bases, leaving 8 bases not matched to a gene. Germline-derived CDR1 and CDR2 are SGDLS and YYNGEE. The CDR3 loop reads CASSVEWLAETYNEQFF. The CDR3 DNA reads TGTGCCAGCAGCGTAGAGTGGCTAGCGGAAACCTACAATGAGCAGTTCTTC.

This clonotype was observed many times. The gene calls are TRBV7-6 and TRBJ1-1, with 9 bases matching TRBD1. CDR1 is SGHVS, CDR2 FNYEAQ, per germline. V gave up 2 bases and J gave up 3 bases; unmatched junction bases: 4. The CDR3 loop spans 15 amino acids. CDR3 loop: CASSLRRDRDTEAFF. The CDR3 coding sequence is TGTGCCAGCAGCTTAAGAAGGGACAGGGACACTGAAGCTTTCTTT.

V and J are TRBV20-1 and TRBJ2-5; weak D call: TRBD2 (5 bases). CDR3 size: 13 residues. Trimming pared 1 base from V and 5 bases from J, leaving 11 bases between. Looked up from germline, CDR1 is DFQATT and CDR2 is SNEGSKA (reference sequence). The CDR3 is CSARAGLRETQYF. In DNA form, the CDR3 reads TGCAGTGCTAGAGCCGGACTTCGGGAGACCCAGTACTTC.

This clonotype was counted a few times. V gene TRBV19 combines with J gene TRBJ2-7; weak D call: TRBD2 (5 bases). The CDR3 sequence is 14 residues long. Between the trimmed V and J ends, which lost 3 bases and 0 bases, there was a span of 9 bases. Germline-derived CDR1 and CDR2 are LNHDA and SQIVND (reference sequence). CDR3 protein: CASSMVGSSYEQYF. As DNA, the CDR3 is TGTGCCAGTAGTATGGTTGGGAGCTCCTACGAGCAGTACTTC.

This sequence joins TRBV5-6 and TRBJ2-2; 9 bases align to TRBD2. There are 16 residues in the CDR3. The germline CDR1 and CDR2 sequences are SGHDT and YYEEEE. V trimming: 6 bases; J trimming: 4 bases; junction bases outside the gene matches: 10. This chain's CDR3 is CASTSQGLASTGELFF. CDR3 in DNA: TGTGCCAGCACCTCTCAGGGACTAGCAAGCACCGGGGAGCTGTTTTTT.

This clonotype turned up a few times. V is TRBV12-3 or TRBV12-4 and J is TRBJ2-7, with D perhaps TRBD1 or TRBD2 (6 bases each). The CDR3 is made up of 17 amino acids. Trimming pared 3 bases from V and 0 bases from J, leaving 18 bases between. The CDR3 is CASSLGGGSPFSYEQYV. CDR3 in DNA: TGTGCCAGCAGTTTGGGGGGCGGAAGTCCGTTCTCCTACGAGCAGTACGTC.

The chain combines TRBV4-2 with TRBJ2-6; D ambiguous. Trimming cost V 0 bases and J 13 bases, with 10 bases left between them. The V gene's germline CDR1 is LGHNA and CDR2 YNFKEQ. The CDR3 loop spans 13 amino acids. This CDR3 is CASSQDQEEVLTF. As DNA, the CDR3 is TGTGCCAGCAGCCAAGATCAAGAGGAAGTCCTGACTTTC.

This chain links TRBV6-1 with TRBJ2-7, with TRBD1 matching 8 bases. Germline-derived CDR1 and CDR2 are MNHNS and SASEGT. V lost 6 bases, J lost 0 bases, and 7 bases stayed unmatched. This CDR3 comprises 15 residues. CDR3 sequence (DNA): TGTGCCAGCAGGGACCGGGACAGGCTCTCCTACGAGCAGTACTTC. Translation: CASRDRDRLSYEQYF.

This clonotype was counted once. The chain combines TRBV4-3 with TRBJ2-1, with D perhaps being TRBD1 or TRBD2 (6 bases each). CDR1 LGHNA and CDR2 YSLEER come from the germline V gene. Trimming removed 0 bases from V and 4 bases from J, with 13 bases in between. CDR3 size: 16 residues. CDR3 residues: CASSQEDGGPYNEQFF. In DNA form, the CDR3 reads TGCGCCAGCAGCCAAGAAGACGGGGGCCCGTACAATGAGCAGTTCTTC.

In its sample, this clonotype was seen a few times. This may stem from a read error, because a much larger clone lies one nucleotide away. The V and J genes are TRBV7-9 and TRBJ2-1; unclear D gene. CDR3 length: 16 amino acids. V lost 1 base, J lost 0 bases, and 10 bases lay in between. CDR1 and CDR2 (germline): SEHNR, FQNEAQ (reference sequence). CDR3 protein: CASSLVGWSSYNEQFF. CDR3 DNA sequence: TGTGCCAGCAGCTTAGTGGGCTGGAGCTCCTACAATGAGCAGTTCTTC.

This clonotype occurred a few times. J is TRBJ1-1 and V is TRBV6-1; maybe TRBD1 (5 bases). CDR3 size: 14 residues. Germline V gene lookup returns CDR1 MNHNS and CDR2 SASEGT. Trimming removed 2 bases at V and 5 bases at J, with 12 bases between. CDR3 in DNA: TGTGCCAGCAGTGAAAAGGGGATGTTAACTGAAGCTTTCTTT. Its protein product is CASSEKGMLTEAFF.

The chain joins TRBV29-1 to TRBJ2-4; D might be TRBD1 (6 bases). The CDR3 covers 13 residues. V shed 7 bases and J shed 5 bases, with 15 bases lying between them. CDR1 is SQVTM, CDR2 ANQGSEA, per germline. In DNA, the CDR3 is TGCAGCGCCGCCCAGGGGAATCAAAACATTCAGTACTTC. It codes for CSAAQGNQNIQYF.

V is TRBV19 and J is TRBJ1-5; TRBD1 might be the D (5 bases). The CDR3 runs to 15 residues. In germline, CDR1 is LNHDA, CDR2 SQIVND (reference sequence). Trimming took off 3 bases at V and 7 bases at J, with 16 bases between the two ends. CDR3 amino acids: CASSILPGQSQPQHF. The CDR3 bases are TGTGCCAGTAGTATTTTGCCGGGGCAAAGCCAGCCCCAGCATTTT.